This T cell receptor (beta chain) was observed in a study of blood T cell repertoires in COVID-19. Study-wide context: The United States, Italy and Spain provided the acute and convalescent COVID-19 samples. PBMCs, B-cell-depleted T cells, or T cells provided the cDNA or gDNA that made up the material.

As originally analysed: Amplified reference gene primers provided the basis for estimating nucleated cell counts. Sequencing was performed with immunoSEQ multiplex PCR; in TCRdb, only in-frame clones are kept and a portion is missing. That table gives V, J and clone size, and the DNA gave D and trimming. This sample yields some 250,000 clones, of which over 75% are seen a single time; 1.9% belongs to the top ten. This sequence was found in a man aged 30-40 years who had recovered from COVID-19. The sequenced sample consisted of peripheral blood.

CDR3 loop: CASSQASYMNTEAFF. The CDR3 bases are TGTGCCAGCAGCCAAGCCAGTTACATGAACACTGAAGCTTTCTTT. The rearrangement links TRBV3-1 (or the pseudogene TRBV3-2) to TRBJ1-1; D is ambiguous. Germline assignment: CDR1 LGHDT and CDR2 YNNKEL (reference sequence). The CDR3 is 15 residues long. V lost 1 base, J lost 0 bases, and 9 bases lay in between.